This TCR beta chain was identified in a study of shared clonotypes between healthy human individuals. Notes on the study in general: What rarefaction showed was incomplete sorted-subset sequencing despite large depth. For naive CD4 cells, roughly 4.8% of clonotypes were shared across a few donors.

Roughly 200 ng DNA, tens of thousands of T cell genomes, went into each sorted-subset replicate PCR. The protocol was immunoSEQ multiplex PCR, while the TCRdb copy is restricted to in-frame clones and leaves out a portion. The table includes more than 1.2 million clones, about 98.5% detected once. CD4+ cell separation produced CD45RA+ naive and CD45RA-negative memory subsets. As for this clone: The target antigen is unknown.

This receptor was identified in a man younger than 45 in good health. The specimen was naive CD4+ T cells sorted from blood. Subset of the sample: CD45RA+ positively selected.

This chain's CDR3 is CASSTPGTSGTGELFF. CDR3 nucleotides: TGTGCCAGCAGCACCCCCGGGACCTCGGGCACCGGGGAGCTGTTTTTT. The rearrangement joins TRBV7-2 to TRBJ2-2; perhaps D is TRBD1 or TRBD2 (5 bases each). V gave up 5 bases and J gave up 4 bases, with 17 bases separating them. The CDR3 consists of 16 residues. The V gene's germline CDR1 is SGHTA and CDR2 FQGNSA.